This passage covers 29 T cell receptor beta chains from one sample sequenced in a study of T cell responses to AZD1222 COVID-19 vaccine. Clones were sequenced by immunoSEQ multiplex PCR, and TCRdb holds only the in-frame ones, with some missing. The top ten hold about 2.3% of the sample, which has 150,000 to 200,000 clones, about 92% seen once. Sequencing was performed on peripheral blood, taken on day 0 of AZD1222 vaccination. The receptors were sampled from an adult in good health.

The chain uses TRBV10-2 and TRBJ2-3, with TRBD2 as a possible D gene (7 bases). The CDR3 length is 16 residues. V was trimmed by 7 bases and J by 2 bases, leaving 19 bases between them. The germline V gene has CDR1 WSHSY and CDR2 SAAADI. Here the CDR3 reads CASIGGDTGITDTQYF. CDR3 DNA sequence: TGCGCCAGCATAGGGGGGGATACAGGGATCACAGATACGCAGTATTTT.

The rearrangement joins TRBV3-1 (or the pseudogene TRBV3-2) to TRBJ2-1; a possible D gene is TRBD2 (5 bases). The germline CDR1 and CDR2 sequences are LGHDT and YNNKEL (reference sequence). This CDR3 region has 13 residues. V lost 7 bases and J lost 2, with 9 bases in between. This CDR3 reads CASTPSPYNEQFF. The CDR3 DNA is TGTGCCAGCACGCCTAGCCCCTACAATGAGCAGTTCTTC.

The chain links TRBV2 to TRBJ2-2; TRBD1 aligns across 7 bases. The CDR3 is 14 residues long. CDR1 is SNHLY, CDR2 FYNNEI, per germline. V lost 6 bases, J lost 5 bases, and 6 bases stayed unmatched. The CDR3 protein is CASSGTEVTGELFF. DNA for the CDR3: TGTGCCAGCAGCGGGACAGAGGTAACCGGGGAGCTGTTTTTT.

The rearrangement links TRBV19 to TRBJ2-5; TRBD1 agrees at 8 bases. J was trimmed by 9 bases and V by 5 bases; bases with no gene match: 8. CDR1 LNHDA and CDR2 SQIVND come from the germline V gene (reference sequence). This CDR3 is 13 amino acids long. The CDR3 loop is CASSGDRSVSQYF. The DNA for the CDR3 is TGTGCCAGTAGTGGGGACAGGAGTGTGTCCCAGTACTTC.

The genes are TRBV11-3 and TRBJ2-7, with 7 bases identical to TRBD1. The CDR3 is made up of 15 amino acids. V gave up 1 base and J gave up 3 bases; unmatched junction bases: 6. Germline V gene data show CDR1 as SGHNT and CDR2 as YENEEA. CDR3 sequence reads: CASSLGYRGIYEQYF. The CDR3 DNA follows: TGTGCCAGCAGCTTAGGTTACAGGGGTATCTACGAGCAGTACTTC. The variable domain in full, with the rest retrieved from reference TRBV11-3 and TRBJ2-7, is EAGVVQSPRYKIIEKKQPVAFWCNPISGHNTLYWYLQNLGQGPELLIRYENEEAVDDSQLPKDRFSAERLKGVDSTLKIQPAELGDSAVYLCASSLGYRGIYEQYFGPGTRLTVT.

This clone was seen once. The J gene is TRBJ2-7, the V gene TRBV3-1 (or the pseudogene TRBV3-2); D is unclear. This CDR3 contains 12 residues. Trimming removed 2 bases at V and 6 bases at J, with 8 bases between. The germline V gene encodes CDR1 LGHDT and CDR2 YNNKEL (reference sequence). In DNA form, the CDR3 reads TGTGCCAGCAGCCAAATGGCACTCGAGCAGTACTTC. This encodes CASSQMALEQYF.

The sample holds one count of this clone. The rearrangement uses TRBV3-1 (or the pseudogene TRBV3-2) and TRBJ2-1; D is undetermined. Germline V gene sequence: CDR1 LGHDT, CDR2 YNNKEL (reference sequence). The CDR3 has 15 residues. The ends were cut back, 6 bases at V and 3 bases at J, with 15 bases in the middle. CDR3 sequence reads: CASRPATPNYNEQFF. As DNA, the CDR3 is TGTGCCAGCAGACCCGCGACCCCTAACTACAATGAGCAGTTCTTC.

This chain connects TRBV18 to TRBJ2-7, with 10 bases identical to TRBD1. Looked up from germline, CDR1 is KGHSH and CDR2 is LQKENI. The CDR3 totals 18 residues. With 0 bases clipped from V and 3 bases from J, the junction kept 11 bases outside the gene matches. CDR3 protein: CASSPPSRDRGLGYEQYF. CDR3 coding DNA: TGTGCCAGCTCACCACCGTCGCGGGACAGGGGCCTAGGCTACGAGCAGTACTTC.

The V gene is TRBV4-2, the J gene TRBJ2-5; the D gene could be TRBD1 or TRBD2 (5 bases each). V lost 4 bases and J lost 1, with 13 bases in between. Germline V gene data show CDR1 as LGHNA and CDR2 as YNFKEQ. The CDR3 covers 15 residues. This CDR3 is CASSRHRDGQETQYF. In nucleotides, the CDR3 is TGTGCCAGCAGCCGGCACCGGGACGGCCAAGAGACCCAGTACTTC.

This chain connects TRBV2 to TRBJ2-1, with 10 bases fitting TRBD2. Germline lookup yields CDR1 SNHLY and CDR2 FYNNEI. J gave up 7 bases and V 6 bases, and 6 bases lay outside the gene matches. CDR3 length: 14 amino acids. The CDR3 coding sequence is TGTGCCAGCAGGCCTAGCGGGGGCCGTAATGAGCAGTTCTTC. Amino acids: CASRPSGGRNEQFF.

This clone was observed a handful of times. V usage is TRBV12-3 or TRBV12-4 and J usage is TRBJ2-1; perhaps TRBD2 as D (6 bases). V was clipped by 5 bases and J by 9 bases, with 14 bases between them. The CDR3 totals 13 residues. CDR3 nucleotides: TGTGCCAGCAGTCCCAGTTGGGACTCTGAGCAGTTCTTC. It specifies CASSPSWDSEQFF.

Written as DNA, the CDR3 is TGCGCCAGCAGCCAAAGTCCCATGGCGGAGCTCAGGAGCTCCTACAATGAGCAGTTCTTC. Protein: CASSQSPMAELRSSYNEQFF. This chain links TRBV4-1 with TRBJ2-1; D remains unclear. This CDR3 is built from 20 residues. The germline CDR1 and CDR2 sequences are MGHRA and YSYEKL. V lost 2 bases and J lost 0, with 23 bases in between.

This chain joins TRBV7-9 and TRBJ1-1; tentatively, D is TRBD1 (5 bases). V lost 4 bases and J 0 bases, leaving 12 bases between the germline ends. This CDR3 has 15 amino acids. From germline, CDR1 is SEHNR and CDR2 FQNEAQ (reference sequence). The CDR3 DNA follows: TGTGCCAGCAGCTCGCAGGGTACGGTGAACACTGAAGCTTTCTTT. Translation: CASSSQGTVNTEAFF.

The chain carries TRBV5-1 and TRBJ1-1; a weak D match, TRBD1 (5 bases). Looked up from germline, CDR1 is SGHRS and CDR2 is YFSETQ. V was shortened by 5 bases and J by 4 bases, with 21 bases between the two germline ends. This CDR3 contains 16 residues. CDR3 coding DNA: TGCGCCAGCAGGCACGGGACGACCATCGGGAGCACTGAAGCTTTCTTT. It translates to CASRHGTTIGSTEAFF.

This chain joins TRBV28 and TRBJ1-1; tentatively, D is TRBD1 (5 bases). The CDR3 is made up of 18 amino acids. Trimming cost V 1 base and J 4 bases, with 22 bases left between them. In germline, CDR1 is MDHEN, CDR2 SYDVKM. In DNA form, the CDR3 reads TGTGCCAGCAGTTTATTTTGGCCCCCCGGGCAGGGTGGCACTGAAGCTTTCTTT. Its translation is CASSLFWPPGQGGTEAFF.

The rearrangement links TRBV3-1 (or the pseudogene TRBV3-2) to TRBJ1-6, with TRBD1 matching over 9 bases. The CDR3 consists of 16 residues. V was clipped by 4 bases and J by 5 bases; unmatched bases: 6. The germline V gene has CDR1 LGHDT and CDR2 YNNKEL (reference sequence). The CDR3 protein is CASSRGTGRNNSPLHF. DNA for the CDR3: TGTGCCAGCAGCCGAGGGACAGGGAGGAATAATTCACCCCTCCACTTT.

V gene TRBV4-1 combines with J gene TRBJ2-3; maybe TRBD2 (5 bases). The ends were cut back, 0 bases at V and 8 bases at J, with 18 bases in the middle. Germline loops: CDR1 MGHRA, CDR2 YSYEKL. The CDR3 is made up of 16 amino acids. CDR3 sequence reads: CASSQEPQAPGGTQYF. The CDR3 DNA follows: TGCGCCAGCAGCCAAGAACCGCAGGCACCCGGAGGTACGCAGTATTTT.

V gene TRBV5-1 combines with J gene TRBJ2-1; D is perhaps TRBD1 or TRBD2 (5 bases each). Per germline, CDR1 SGHRS and CDR2 YFSETQ. V gave up 0 bases and J gave up 5 bases, with 15 bases separating them. The CDR3 has 16 residues. CDR3 nucleotide sequence: TGCGCCAGCAGCTTGGCCGGGACCCAAGGCAACAATGAGCAGTTCTTC. As protein: CASSLAGTQGNNEQFF.

The chain combines TRBV10-1 with TRBJ1-2; 9 positions agree with TRBD1. Germline V gene lookup returns CDR1 WNHNN and CDR2 SYGVQD (reference sequence). Trimming removed 4 bases from V and 14 bases from J; junction bases left unmatched: 11. CDR3 length: 13 amino acids. As DNA, the CDR3 is TGCGCCAGCAGTGTGGACAGGGGTTCCACTAAAACCTTC. It encodes CASSVDRGSTKTF.

In DNA form, the CDR3 reads TGTGCCACCAGTGAGTACACGGGAGACACAGATACGCAGTATTTT. Translated, it gives CATSEYTGDTDTQYF. This chain links TRBV24-1 with TRBJ2-3, with D possibly TRBD2 on 6 matching bases. Trimming pared 4 bases from V and 2 bases from J, leaving 12 bases between. The CDR3 is 15 residues long. Germline-derived CDR1 and CDR2 are KGHDR and SFDVKD.

This clone appeared once. The V gene is TRBV14, the J gene TRBJ2-5; D is perhaps TRBD2 (5 bases). The V and J ends lost 0 bases and 5 bases respectively, with 19 bases between them. The CDR3 contains 17 residues. The germline V gene encodes CDR1 SGHDN and CDR2 FVKESK. In DNA form, the CDR3 reads TGTGCCAGCAGCCAAGATAGTTCTGCGGGCCTAGGGGAGACCCAGTACTTC. It is translated as CASSQDSSAGLGETQYF.

This chain links TRBV4-3 with TRBJ2-3; weak D call: TRBD2 (6 bases). CDR3 length: 15 amino acids. The V gene lost 0 bases and the J gene lost 4 bases, with 11 bases spanning the gap. Germline-derived CDR1 and CDR2 are LGHNA and YSLEER. CDR3 DNA: TGCGCCAGCAGCCAAGATTCCCCGGGGGCAGATACGCAGTATTTT. It yields the protein CASSQDSPGADTQYF.

The chain joins TRBV2 to TRBJ1-3; D call uncertain. Germline loops: CDR1 SNHLY, CDR2 FYNNEI. The CDR3 spans 15 residues. The V end lost 4 bases, the J end lost 0 bases, and 10 bases lay between the germline ends. The CDR3 is CASSAGESSGNTIYF. The CDR3 nucleotides read TGTGCCAGCAGTGCCGGAGAGAGCTCTGGAAACACCATATATTTT.

The chain combines TRBV30 with TRBJ1-5; TRBD1 matches at 8 bases. The V and J ends lost 6 bases and 0 bases, in that order; junction bases with no gene match: 13. CDR3 length: 17 amino acids. CDR1 and CDR2 (germline): GTSNPN, SVGIG (reference sequence). In DNA form, the CDR3 reads TGTGCCTGTAGGACCGGGACAGGTTCCCTTAGCAATCAGCCCCAGCATTTT. It translates to CACRTGTGSLSNQPQHF.

The rearrangement joins TRBV29-1 to TRBJ2-6; 8 nucleotides agree with TRBD2. The V gene end was trimmed by 3 bases and the J gene end by 0 bases; junction bases not matched to a gene: 7. Germline V gene lookup returns CDR1 SQVTM and CDR2 ANQGSEA. CDR3 length equals 17 residues. The CDR3 coding sequence is TGCAGCGTTGAGGGTAGCGGGACCAGCTCTGGGGCCAACGTCCTGACTTTC. It encodes CSVEGSGTSSGANVLTF.

This clone was recorded only once. The chain recombines TRBV4-2 with TRBJ1-1, with 11 bases matching TRBD1. Looked up from germline, CDR1 is LGHNA and CDR2 is YNFKEQ. The CDR3 extends over 17 amino acids. J was trimmed by 3 bases and V by 5 bases; bases with no gene match: 11. The CDR3 coding sequence is TGTGCCAGCAGCTTTGGACAGGGGGCGTTTTCGGACACTGAAGCTTTCTTT. Protein product: CASSFGQGAFSDTEAFF.

The chain carries TRBV11-2 and TRBJ2-7; TRBD1 matches at 12 bases. The CDR3 contains 19 residues. Germline values: CDR1 SGHAT, CDR2 FQNNGV. V dropped 1 base and J dropped 3; count of bases not matched to a gene: 13. CDR3 residues: CASSLGVYLGQGANYEQYF. DNA of the CDR3: TGTGCCAGCAGCTTAGGTGTCTATTTGGGACAGGGGGCTAACTACGAGCAGTACTTC.

The genes are TRBV4-1 and TRBJ1-5; D gene ambiguous. Germline CDR1 MGHRA, CDR2 YSYEKL. The V end lost 1 base, the J end lost 0 bases, and 10 bases lay between the germline ends. The CDR3 is 16 residues long. This CDR3 reads CASSQGEEYSNQPQHF. The CDR3 region has the DNA TGCGCCAGCAGCCAAGGGGAGGAGTATAGCAATCAGCCCCAGCATTTT.

This chain links TRBV18 with TRBJ2-7; TRBD2 is a possible D gene (5 bases). The CDR3 has 14 amino acids. V was cut by 3 bases and J by 1 base, with 10 bases left in between. The germline CDR1 and CDR2 sequences are KGHSH and LQKENI. CDR3 loop: CASSPPGRSYEQYF. The CDR3 DNA follows: TGTGCCAGCTCACCTCCGGGGAGATCCTACGAGCAGTACTTC.